A single TCR beta chain is shown here with its context. The sample comes from a study of blood T cell repertoires in COVID-19. At the level of the study: Material from acute and convalescent COVID-19 was sourced from the United States, Italy and Spain. T cells, B-cell-depleted T cells, or PBMCs supplied cDNA or gDNA.

Germline-derived CDR1 and CDR2 are ENHRY and SYGVKD. After removal of 3 bases from V and 7 bases from J, the junction contained 2 bases not matched to a gene. The CDR3 has 13 amino acids. Source study methods: Nucleated cell number was recorded as an estimate derived from reference gene primer amplification. Profiling relied on immunoSEQ multiplex PCR, and the TCRdb table lists in-frame clones only, not all of them. That table gives V, J and clone size, and the DNA gave D and trimming. The sample yields 150,000 to 200,000 clones, roughly 85% seen once. What was sequenced was peripheral blood. This chain connects TRBV10-3 to TRBJ1-4, with 7 bases lining up with TRBD1. This TCR was sampled from a woman aged 30 to 39 with acute or convalescent COVID-19. The CDR3: CAISEDRVEKLFF. The DNA for the CDR3 is TGTGCCATCAGTGAAGACAGGGTTGAAAAACTGTTTTTT.